Each of the 18 T cell receptor beta chains below was sequenced from the same sample in a study of chemoradiotherapy in HPV16-positive cancers. The method was immunoSEQ multiplex PCR; TCRdb's version includes in-frame clones alone and lacks a portion of them. The sample lists 5,000 or so clones; around 90% were seen once. This material consisted of tumor tissue, taken from a patient who underwent chemoradiotherapy. These receptors all stem from a human donor with HPV-associated anogenital cancer.

The V gene is TRBV5-6, the J gene TRBJ1-2; TRBD1 might be the D (5 bases). The V end was cut by 3 bases, the J end by 2 bases, with 11 bases between. This CDR3 has 14 amino acids. CDR1 is SGHDT, CDR2 YYEEEE, per germline. The CDR3 DNA is TGTGCCAGCAGCTCCCGGGACGGGAACTATGGCTACACCTTC. It encodes CASSSRDGNYGYTF.

This clone was seen a single time. The rearrangement links TRBV28 to TRBJ1-5; no definite D call. Per the germline V gene, CDR1 is MDHEN and CDR2 is SYDVKM. The V end lost 6 bases, the J end lost 1 base, and 13 bases lay between the germline ends. The CDR3 sequence is 15 residues long. This chain's CDR3 is CASSRPMGSNQPQHF. CDR3 nucleotides: TGTGCCAGCAGCCGGCCCATGGGGAGCAATCAGCCCCAGCATTTT.

Written as DNA, the CDR3 is TGTGCCAGCGGCACGCGGACAGGAGGGGCTGAAGCTTTCTTT. Translation: CASGTRTGGAEAFF. This sequence joins TRBV28 and TRBJ1-1; 7 bases fit TRBD1. This CDR3 contains 14 residues. Germline lookup yields CDR1 MDHEN and CDR2 SYDVKM. Trimming at V came to 8 bases and at J to 6 bases, leaving 12 bases not matched to a gene.

The chain couples TRBV11-2 to TRBJ1-1, with D perhaps TRBD1 (5 bases). CDR1 is SGHAT and CDR2 is FQNNGV in the germline V gene. V was shortened by 2 bases and J by 1 base, with 5 bases between the two germline ends. CDR3 length: 13 residues. The CDR3, as DNA: TGTGCCAGCAGCTTAAGGGGGAACACTGAAGCTTTCTTT. It encodes CASSLRGNTEAFF. The full variable domain, completed using reference TRBV11-2 and TRBJ1-1, is EAGVAQSPRYKIIEKRQSVAFWCNPISGHATLYWYQQILGQGPKLLIQFQNNGVVDDSQLPKDRFSAERLKGVDSTLKIQPAKLEDSAVYLCASSLRGNTEAFFGQGTRLTVV.

The chain uses TRBV9 and TRBJ1-6; perhaps TRBD1 as D (6 bases). The CDR3 runs to 14 residues. From germline, CDR1 is SGDLS and CDR2 YYNGEE. Deletions cut 3 bases from V and 7 bases from J, with 11 bases between. CDR3 sequence reads: CASSGGGRNSPLHF. DNA of the CDR3: TGTGCCAGCAGCGGAGGGGGGCGGAATTCACCCCTCCACTTT.

The chain carries TRBV28 and TRBJ1-3; no reliable D call. V lost 3 bases to trimming and J lost 2 bases, with 11 bases between them. Germline CDR1 is MDHEN and CDR2 is SYDVKM. CDR3 length: 15 residues. CDR3 in amino acids: CASSFASVTGNTIYF. The CDR3 coding sequence is TGTGCCAGCAGTTTTGCGTCGGTGACTGGAAACACCATATATTTT.

This chain connects TRBV5-6 to TRBJ1-2, with D unresolved. CDR3 length: 13 amino acids. Looked up from germline, CDR1 is SGHDT and CDR2 is YYEEEE. Trimming shortened V by 1 base and J by 4 bases, and 8 bases separated the two germline ends. The CDR3: CASSLWAGYGYTF. Here the CDR3 DNA reads TGTGCCAGCAGCTTGTGGGCGGGCTATGGCTACACCTTC.

The gene calls are TRBV7-9 and TRBJ1-4, with D possibly TRBD1 on 6 matching bases. The CDR3 is made up of 15 amino acids. Trimming stripped 1 base from V and 4 bases from J, with 10 bases between. CDR1 and CDR2 (germline): SEHNR, FQNEAQ (reference sequence). This CDR3 reads CASSLDGQRNEKLFF. CDR3 coding DNA: TGTGCCAGCAGCTTAGATGGACAGCGTAATGAAAAACTGTTTTTT.

This chain uses TRBV29-1 with TRBJ2-3; 7 bases agree with TRBD1. Germline V CDR1 and CDR2: SQVTM, ANQGSEA. The CDR3 has 15 amino acids. V was pared by 6 bases and J by 1 base, with 10 bases of the junction left unmatched. The DNA for the CDR3 is TGCAGCGTAGGGGGCGAGGCAGGGGGCACAGATACGCAGTATTTT. Protein product: CSVGGEAGGTDTQYF.

The chain carries TRBV14 and TRBJ2-4; 7 bases fit TRBD2. V shed 4 bases, J shed 0 bases, and the junction held 3 bases outside the gene matches. The germline V gene has CDR1 SGHDN and CDR2 FVKESK. The CDR3 is 15 amino acids. In DNA form, the CDR3 reads TGTGCCAGCAGCCGATCGGGGGGAGCCAAAAACATTCAGTACTTC. Its protein product is CASSRSGGAKNIQYF. The full variable domain, with the rest looked up from reference TRBV14 and TRBJ2-4, is EAGVTQFPSHSVIEKGQTVTLRCDPISGHDNLYWYRRVMGKEIKFLLHFVKESKQDESGMPNNRFLAERTGGTYSTLKVQPAELEDSGVYFCASSRSGGAKNIQYFGAGTRLSVL.

The rearrangement links TRBV9 to TRBJ2-6; D remains unclear. Germline assignment: CDR1 SGDLS and CDR2 YYNGEE. This CDR3 is built from 17 residues. V dropped 4 bases and J dropped 4 bases, with 18 bases sitting between them. CDR3 bases: TGTGCCAGCAGCTCCCAGGATCCCCTGAGCGGGGCCAACGTCCTGACTTTC. Translated: CASSSQDPLSGANVLTF.

This clone was counted once. The V and J genes are TRBV5-4 and TRBJ1-5; a possible D gene is TRBD1 (5 bases). Trimming took off 0 bases at V and 3 bases at J, with 10 bases between the two ends. This CDR3 has 15 amino acids. Germline V gene sequence: CDR1 SGHNT, CDR2 YYREEE (reference sequence). This chain's CDR3 is CASSLGGMDNQPQHF. CDR3 in DNA: TGTGCCAGCAGCTTGGGGGGGATGGACAATCAGCCCCAGCATTTT.

CDR3 region: CASSFFGLAGYYTGELFF. The CDR3 DNA sequence: TGTGCCAGCAGCTTCTTCGGGCTAGCGGGATACTACACCGGGGAGCTGTTTTTT. The V call is TRBV7-9, the J call TRBJ2-2, with 9 bases fitting TRBD2. The V gene's germline CDR1 is SEHNR and CDR2 FQNEAQ (reference sequence). The V and J ends lost 3 bases and 3 bases, in that order; junction bases with no gene match: 11. The length of the CDR3 is 18 residues.

V usage is TRBV11-2 and J usage is TRBJ2-7; 7 bases map to TRBD1. Germline-derived CDR1 and CDR2 are SGHAT and FQNNGV. V was pared by 1 base and J by 6 bases, with 9 bases of the junction left unmatched. This CDR3 has 15 amino acids. CDR3 nucleotides: TGTGCCAGCAGCTTAGTGCAGGGGACAGTGAGCGAGCAGTACTTC. This sequence encodes CASSLVQGTVSEQYF.

This chain links TRBV28 with TRBJ2-7; either TRBD1 or TRBD2 may fit D (5 bases each). The V gene lost 8 bases and the J gene lost 3 bases, with 17 bases spanning the gap. The CDR3 length is 14 residues. CDR1 MDHEN and CDR2 SYDVKM come from the germline V gene. CDR3 sequence reads: CASSRDRNYYEQYF. The CDR3, as DNA: TGTGCCAGCTCCCGGGACCGAAACTACTACGAGCAGTACTTC.

The chain has TRBV11-3 and TRBJ2-1, with 13 bases matching TRBD2. Germline trimming cut 5 bases from V and 7 bases from J; bases unmatched to any gene: 5. Germline lookup yields CDR1 SGHNT and CDR2 YENEEA. The CDR3 runs to 15 residues. The CDR3 reads CASSHGTSGMNEQFF. The CDR3 nucleotides are TGTGCCAGCAGCCACGGGACTAGCGGGATGAATGAGCAGTTCTTC.

The V call is TRBV7-7, the J call TRBJ2-2; 7 nucleotides line up with TRBD1. Germline V gene lookup returns CDR1 SSHAT and CDR2 FNYEAQ (reference sequence). Trimming cost V 5 bases and J 7 bases; bases outside gene matches: 10. The CDR3 totals 15 residues. CDR3 protein: CASSLLGQSGGELFF. The DNA for the CDR3 is TGTGCCAGCAGCCTCCTGGGACAGTCGGGCGGGGAGCTGTTTTTT.

This clone was counted a single time. The chain has TRBV5-6 and TRBJ1-6, with 7 bases identical to TRBD1. With 2 bases clipped from V and 8 bases from J, the junction kept 4 bases outside the gene matches. The CDR3 loop spans 14 amino acids. The V gene's germline CDR1 is SGHDT and CDR2 YYEEEE. CDR3 sequence: CASSFQGVDSPLHF. CDR3 in DNA: TGTGCCAGCAGCTTCCAGGGGGTGGATTCACCCCTCCACTTT.